Below, 6 T cell receptor beta chains from the same sample are listed, as sequenced in a study of T cell repertoires in cytomegalovirus infection. MiXCR was run by TCRdb on the reads, yielding one entry per CDR3 protein. The repertoire has under 150,000 distinct CDR3 sequences, roughly 9% of them found once; the top ten carry around 10%. Specimen: PBMCs. All receptors come from a human donor in good health (CMV status not recorded). Some clones in this sample may be carry-over from other donors' samples.

The sample holds a few counts of this clonotype. The rearrangement uses TRBV20-1 and TRBJ2-7; weak D call: TRBD1 (8 bases). CDR1 DFQATT and CDR2 SNEGSKA come from the germline V gene (reference sequence). CDR3 length equals 13 residues. Trimming left V 5 bases short and J 3 bases short, with 14 bases between. In DNA, the CDR3 is TGCAGTGCTGGACAGGGACTAAGCTACGAGCAGTACTTC. Its translation is CSAGQGLSYEQYF.

This clonotype was detected ten times or more. The chain joins TRBV7-8 to TRBJ2-3; tentatively, D is TRBD1 (6 bases). The CDR3 loop spans 16 amino acids. V was clipped by 0 bases and J by 2 bases, with 12 bases between them. CDR1 is SGHVS, CDR2 FQNEAQ, per germline. As DNA, the CDR3 is TGTGCCAGCAGCTTAGCAGGGACACAGCCCACAGATACGCAGTATTTT. This translates into CASSLAGTQPTDTQYF.

The sample holds a few counts of this clonotype. J is TRBJ1-1 and V is TRBV6-2 or TRBV6-3, with D hard to call. Per the germline V gene, CDR1 is MNHEY and CDR2 is SVGEGT. V lost 3 bases, J lost 1 base, and 9 bases lay in between. The CDR3 covers 14 residues. The CDR3 reads CASSYQTPNTEAFF. CDR3 sequence (DNA): TGTGCCAGCAGTTATCAGACTCCGAACACTGAAGCTTTCTTT.

This clonotype showed up just a few times. The chain has TRBV5-1 and TRBJ2-3, with D perhaps matching TRBD2 (6 bases). V was pared by 4 bases and J by 2 bases, with 11 bases between. CDR1 and CDR2 from the germline V gene are SGHRS and YFSETQ. The CDR3 extends over 14 amino acids. CDR3 residues: CASSPGDITDTQYF. CDR3 bases: TGCGCCAGCAGCCCGGGGGATATCACAGATACGCAGTATTTT.

This clonotype was seen repeatedly, ten times or more. The V gene is TRBV27, the J gene TRBJ2-7; 12 bases map to TRBD2. The germline V gene encodes CDR1 MNHEY and CDR2 SMNVEV (reference sequence). The CDR3 contains 13 residues. V trimming: 3 bases; J trimming: 11 bases; junction bases outside the gene matches: 5. CDR3 protein: CASSLSSGGEKYF. CDR3 in DNA: TGTGCCAGCAGTTTGTCTAGCGGGGGGGAAAAGTACTTC.

This clonotype was counted at least ten times. V usage is TRBV12-3 or TRBV12-4 and J usage is TRBJ2-5; TRBD2 is a possible D gene (6 bases). This CDR3 spans 14 amino acids. V was trimmed by 6 bases and J by 2 bases, leaving 13 bases between them. CDR3 loop: CASSLAGNQETQYF. In DNA form, the CDR3 reads TGTGCCAGCAGCCTTGCGGGGAATCAAGAGACCCAGTACTTC.